This entry lists 28 T cell receptor beta chains sequenced from one sample in a study of blood T cells in healthy people across ages. A second PCR of about 6 to 11 cycles used a sample-barcoded 5' primer and a J-beta primer mix. From the 5' RACE reads, TCRdb called clonotypes with MiXCR, one entry per CDR3 protein. The sample carries approximately 1,700,000 distinct CDR3 sequences, about 39% recorded once. The sample was blood. These receptor sequences come from a human donor in good health.

This clonotype was seen a handful of times. The chain uses TRBV10-3 and TRBJ1-5; D unresolved. The V and J ends lost 10 bases and 4 bases respectively, with 14 bases between them. Germline V gene lookup returns CDR1 ENHRY and CDR2 SYGVKD. The CDR3 has 13 residues. CDR3 DNA: TGTGCCACCCAACAAGGTATTAATCAGCCCCAGCATTTT. As protein: CATQQGINQPQHF.

Details on this clonotype: An end of the junction does not agree with germline; a read error may underlie this. The chain employs TRBV18 and TRBJ2-1; TRBD2 matches at 13 bases. The CDR3 runs to 18 residues. Per germline, CDR1 KGHSH and CDR2 LQKENI. The CDR3 DNA follows: TGTGCCAGCTCATCGGGACTAGCGGGGCTTAGCTCCTTCAATGAGCAGTTCTTC. Protein sequence: CASSSGLAGLSSFNEQFF.

This sequence joins TRBV12-3 or TRBV12-4 and TRBJ2-3, with a possible D match to TRBD2 (6 bases). With 6 bases removed from V and 13 bases from J, the gap between germline ends came to 26 bases. The CDR3 loop spans 15 amino acids. The CDR3 here is CASSPFGGSGRIEYF. The CDR3 coding sequence is TGTGCCAGCAGCCCTTTTGGGGGGTCAGGAAGGATCGAGTATTTT.

This clonotype was detected a few times. The chain links TRBV9 to TRBJ2-5, with TRBD2 matching 11 bases. CDR3 length: 18 residues. The trim removed 4 bases at V and 3 bases at J, leaving 14 bases unmatched. Germline V gives CDR1 SGDLS, CDR2 YYNGEE. The CDR3 region is CASSFSSGGLAVEETQYF. DNA for the CDR3: TGTGCCAGCAGCTTTTCCTCGGGGGGACTAGCGGTAGAAGAGACCCAGTACTTC.

This chain uses TRBV12-3 or TRBV12-4 with TRBJ1-5, with D perhaps matching TRBD1 (6 bases). This CDR3 has 14 residues. V shed 1 base and J shed 6 bases, with 10 bases lying between them. This chain's CDR3 is CASSLEGRGQPQHF. DNA of the CDR3: TGTGCCAGCAGTTTAGAGGGCAGGGGTCAGCCCCAGCATTTT.

This rearrangement joins TRBV7-8 to TRBJ2-5, with D perhaps being TRBD1 or TRBD2 (5 bases each). Germline V gene lookup returns CDR1 SGHVS and CDR2 FQNEAQ. With 6 bases removed from V and 5 bases from J, the gap between germline ends came to 22 bases. This CDR3 is built from 16 residues. DNA for the CDR3: TGTGCCAGCAGATTTTGGGCAGGGCCAAGAGGGGAGACCCAGTACTTC. This encodes CASRFWAGPRGETQYF.

Points on this clonotype: One junction end does not reproduce the germline sequence, and a read error may be involved. This rearrangement joins TRBV13 to TRBJ2-4; 9 bases are shared with TRBD1. The assigned J gene may be wrong: the sequence end matches TRBJ2-7 better. CDR3 length equals 14 residues. Germline CDR1 reads PRHDT; CDR2 reads FYEKMQ (reference sequence). The CDR3 region is CVSSSPGQGYEQYF. CDR3 in DNA: TGTGTCAGCAGCTCTCCGGGACAGGGCTACGAGCAGTACTTC.

The gene calls are TRBV27 and TRBJ2-7; 8 nucleotides line up with TRBD1. The CDR3 totals 15 residues. Germline CDR1 MNHEY, CDR2 SMNVEV (reference sequence). Trimming cost V 5 bases and J 5 bases; bases outside gene matches: 11. Here the CDR3 DNA reads TGTGCCAGCAGTCCCCGACAGGGGTTAAAGAACGAGCAGTACTTC. It is translated as CASSPRQGLKNEQYF.

This clonotype was observed many times. The chain recombines TRBV6-5 with TRBJ2-7, with D possibly TRBD1 on 5 matching bases. CDR1 and CDR2 (germline): MNHEY, SVGAGI. V was cut by 5 bases and J by 7 bases, with 12 bases left in between. The CDR3 has 12 residues. As DNA, the CDR3 is TGTGCCAGCAGTCAGGGCGGTTGGGAGCAGTACTTC. Residues: CASSQGGWEQYF.

The V call is TRBV12-3 or TRBV12-4, the J call TRBJ1-6; the D gene is possibly TRBD1 (5 bases). This CDR3 comprises 14 residues. Trimming shortened V by 4 bases and J by 11 bases, and 15 bases separated the two germline ends. This CDR3 reads CASSYGGAAAPLHF. CDR3 in DNA: TGTGCCAGCAGTTATGGGGGAGCTGCGGCACCCCTCCACTTT.

This clonotype was seen a handful of times. The rearrangement uses TRBV7-2 and TRBJ1-1; no reliable D call. Germline V gives CDR1 SGHTA, CDR2 FQGNSA. This CDR3 has 14 residues. Between the trimmed V and J ends, which lost 4 bases and 1 base, there was a span of 10 bases. CDR3 protein: CASSSTPGNTEAFF. CDR3 nucleotide sequence: TGTGCCAGCAGCTCTACACCCGGGAACACTGAAGCTTTCTTT.

J is TRBJ1-2 and V is TRBV10-3, with a weak D call TRBD1 (6 bases). This CDR3 has 14 amino acids. Trimming removed 7 bases at V and 8 bases at J, with 20 bases between. CDR1 is ENHRY and CDR2 is SYGVKD in the germline V gene. This CDR3 is CAITKDRGLGGYTF. DNA of the CDR3: TGTGCCATCACCAAGGACAGAGGGCTAGGCGGCTACACCTTC.

This clonotype was found a few times. The rearrangement links TRBV12-5 to TRBJ2-3; the D is unclear. The germline gives CDR1 LGHNT, CDR2 FRNRAP. This CDR3 is built from 12 residues. V gave up 5 bases and J gave up 6 bases, with 9 bases separating them. The CDR3 is CASGESPDTQYF. DNA for the CDR3: TGTGCTAGTGGTGAATCCCCCGATACGCAGTATTTT.

V usage is TRBV4-1 and J usage is TRBJ2-1; a weak D match, TRBD1 (5 bases). V was shortened by 3 bases and J by 10 bases, with 16 bases between the two germline ends. The CDR3 loop spans 14 amino acids. Germline V gives CDR1 MGHRA, CDR2 YSYEKL. CDR3 DNA sequence: TGCGCCAGCAGCCACCCGATGAGGAGACAGGAGCAGTTCTTC. This codes for CASSHPMRRQEQFF.

The chain has TRBV7-9 and TRBJ2-1, with D perhaps matching TRBD2 (6 bases). The CDR3 loop spans 16 amino acids. Germline CDR1 is SEHNR and CDR2 is FQNEAQ (reference sequence). V was pared by 5 bases and J by 3 bases, with 17 bases between. CDR3 loop: CASSLGLPTFYNEQFF. The CDR3, as DNA: TGTGCCAGCAGCCTAGGACTACCGACATTCTACAATGAGCAGTTCTTC.

This clonotype was observed a handful of times. The gene calls are TRBV7-9 and TRBJ2-1, with 10 bases matching TRBD2. The CDR3 loop spans 15 amino acids. The J segment lost 7 bases and the V segment lost 6 bases, leaving 9 bases of the junction unmatched. Germline values: CDR1 SEHNR, CDR2 FQNEAQ (reference sequence). CDR3 nucleotides: TGTGCCAGCAGTCTTAGCGGGGGGCAGAGGAATGAGCAGTTCTTC. It specifies CASSLSGGQRNEQFF.

The chain links TRBV20-1 to TRBJ2-5; no clear D gene. V lost 0 bases and J 2 bases, leaving 13 bases between the germline ends. Germline V CDR1 and CDR2: DFQATT, SNEGSKA (reference sequence). This CDR3 spans 15 amino acids. CDR3 sequence (DNA): TGCAGTGCTAGAGAAGCAACAACGACTCAAGAGACCCAGTACTTC. Amino acids: CSAREATTTQETQYF.

This chain uses TRBV5-1 with TRBJ2-7; D may correspond to TRBD1 or TRBD2 (5 bases each). The germline CDR1 and CDR2 sequences are SGHRS and YFSETQ. This CDR3 contains 14 residues. Trimming cost V 3 bases and J 2 bases, with 12 bases left between them. The CDR3 protein is CASSYGTTPYEQYF. CDR3 coding DNA: TGCGCCAGCAGCTACGGGACCACACCCTACGAGCAGTACTTC.

CDR3 nucleotide sequence: TGCAGTGCTAGGGCGTGGAGCGTACCCTATGAGCAGTACTTC. Protein sequence: CSARAWSVPYEQYF. J is TRBJ2-5 and V is TRBV20-1; no clear D gene. Per the germline V gene, CDR1 is DFQATT and CDR2 is SNEGSKA (reference sequence). This CDR3 spans 14 amino acids. V lost 3 bases and J 11 bases, leaving 22 bases between the germline ends.

This chain uses TRBV11-2 with TRBJ1-2, with no clear D. With 1 base removed from V and 5 bases from J, the gap between germline ends came to 14 bases. Germline V gives CDR1 SGHAT, CDR2 FQNNGV. This CDR3 is built from 15 residues. This CDR3 reads CASSLGSSPGYGYTF. Here the CDR3 DNA reads TGTGCCAGCAGCTTAGGGAGCAGCCCCGGGTATGGCTACACCTTC.

The chain has TRBV10-3 and TRBJ2-1; D is unresolved. The CDR3 has 13 residues. Germline CDR1 is ENHRY and CDR2 is SYGVKD. Trimming shortened V by 6 bases and J by 7 bases, and 13 bases separated the two germline ends. The CDR3 nucleotides are TGTGCCATCAGGGGCATTGCAGAGAATGAGCAGTTCTTC. Translation gives CAIRGIAENEQFF.

The chain has TRBV4-3 and TRBJ1-2; TRBD1 aligns across 8 bases. Unmatched junction bases numbered 6, after V lost 0 bases and J lost 3 bases. Germline lookup yields CDR1 LGHNA and CDR2 YSLEER. The CDR3 covers 16 residues. The CDR3: CASSQDWDRCYYGYTF. The CDR3, as DNA: TGCGCCAGCAGCCAAGATTGGGACAGGTGTTACTATGGCTACACCTTC.

This chain joins TRBV20-1 and TRBJ2-7, with D hard to call. V lost 6 bases and J lost 0, with 18 bases in between. The germline CDR1 and CDR2 sequences are DFQATT and SNEGSKA (reference sequence). This CDR3 region has 15 residues. The CDR3 bases are TGCAGTGCAACGTCCGGAGCGCAAAGCTCCTACGAGCAGTACTTC. Protein product: CSATSGAQSSYEQYF.

Only a few counts were recorded for this clonotype. This chain connects TRBV6-5 to TRBJ1-2; no clear D. The V end lost 2 bases, the J end lost 8 bases, and 12 bases lay between the germline ends. This CDR3 is 13 amino acids long. CDR1 and CDR2 from the germline V gene are MNHEY and SVGAGI. The CDR3 DNA reads TGTGCCAGCAGTTACGGCAGTAATCGAGGCTACACCTTC. It is translated as CASSYGSNRGYTF.

Many counts were recorded for this clonotype. The V gene is TRBV7-2, the J gene TRBJ1-2, with a possible D match to TRBD1 (5 bases). The CDR3 is made up of 13 amino acids. The V end lost 1 base, the J end lost 6 bases, and 9 bases lay between the germline ends. CDR1 and CDR2 (germline): SGHTA, FQGNSA. The CDR3 nucleotides are TGTGCCAGCAGCTTAGTCGGAGGGGATGGCTACACCTTC. Its protein is CASSLVGGDGYTF. The whole variable domain, filled in from reference TRBV7-2 and TRBJ1-2, reads GAGVSQSPSNKVTEKGKDVELRCDPISGHTALYWYRQSLGQGLEFLIYFQGNSAPDKSGLPSDRFSAERTGGSVSTLTIQRTQQEDSAVYLCASSLVGGDGYTFGSGTRLTVV.

The CDR3 spells CASSVAGLGWEQYF. The CDR3 nucleotides read TGTGCCAGCAGCGTAGCGGGACTAGGGTGGGAGCAGTACTTC. V and J are TRBV2 and TRBJ2-7; the match to TRBD2 covers 8 bases. Germline trimming cut 6 bases from V and 7 bases from J; bases unmatched to any gene: 11. The CDR3 is 14 residues long. Germline lookup yields CDR1 SNHLY and CDR2 FYNNEI. Complete variable domain (other parts from reference TRBV2 and TRBJ2-7): EPEVTQTPSHQVTQMGQEVILRCVPISNHLYFYWYRQILGQKVEFLVSFYNNEISEKSEIFDDQFSVERPDGSNFTLKIRSTKLEDSAMYFCASSVAGLGWEQYFGPGTRLTVT.

This clonotype was counted only a few times. A junction end diverges from the germline sequence, so it may reflect a read error. The V gene is TRBV20-1, the J gene TRBJ2-3; 8 bases are shared with TRBD2. Germline V lookup: CDR1 DFQATT, CDR2 SNEGSKA (reference sequence). There are 14 residues in the CDR3. The CDR3 loop reads CSDRGRGVRDTQYF. As DNA, the CDR3 is TGCAGTGATAGAGGGCGGGGGGTGAGAGATACGCAGTATTTT.

A few counts support this clonotype. The rearrangement links TRBV7-2 to TRBJ1-2, with a weak D call TRBD1 (5 bases). Germline CDR1 is SGHTA and CDR2 is FQGNSA. The CDR3 is 13 residues long. V lost 7 bases to trimming and J lost 3 bases, with 12 bases between them. CDR3 protein: CASTPDTYYGYTF. The CDR3, as DNA: TGTGCCAGCACCCCGGACACTTACTATGGCTACACCTTC.